The text below deals with one T cell receptor beta chain. These data originate in a study of blood T cell repertoires in COVID-19. Study background: PBMCs, B-cell-depleted T cells, or T cells provided the cDNA or gDNA that made up the material.

V lost 3 bases, J lost 4 bases, and 6 bases lay in between. CDR1 is SQVTM and CDR2 is ANQGSEA in the germline V gene. This CDR3 is 11 amino acids long. In the original analysis: Estimated nucleated cell counts came from reference gene primer amplification. The method was immunoSEQ multiplex PCR; TCRdb's version includes in-frame clones alone and lacks a portion of them. Clone size and the V and J calls come from that table; the DNA yielded D and trimming. Of under 200,000 clones listed, about four fifths were seen once; the top ten hold around 8%. Seattle's enrolled individuals joined amid active infection and were then monitored longitudinally.

The chain is built from TRBV29-1 and TRBJ1-2; the D gene is possibly TRBD1 (5 bases). Sequences were obtained from peripheral blood. This TCR came from a woman in her sixties or seventies with COVID-19, enrolled during active disease. As DNA, the CDR3 is TGCAGCGTTGAGGGGCTCTATGGCTACACCTTC. This sequence encodes CSVEGLYGYTF. Full variable domain (rest looked up from reference TRBV29-1 and TRBJ1-2): SAVISQKPSRDICQRGTSLTIQCQVDSQVTMMFWYRQQPGQSLTLIATANQGSEATYESGFVIDKFPISRPNLTFSTLTVSNMSPEDSSIYLCSVEGLYGYTFGSGTRLTVV.